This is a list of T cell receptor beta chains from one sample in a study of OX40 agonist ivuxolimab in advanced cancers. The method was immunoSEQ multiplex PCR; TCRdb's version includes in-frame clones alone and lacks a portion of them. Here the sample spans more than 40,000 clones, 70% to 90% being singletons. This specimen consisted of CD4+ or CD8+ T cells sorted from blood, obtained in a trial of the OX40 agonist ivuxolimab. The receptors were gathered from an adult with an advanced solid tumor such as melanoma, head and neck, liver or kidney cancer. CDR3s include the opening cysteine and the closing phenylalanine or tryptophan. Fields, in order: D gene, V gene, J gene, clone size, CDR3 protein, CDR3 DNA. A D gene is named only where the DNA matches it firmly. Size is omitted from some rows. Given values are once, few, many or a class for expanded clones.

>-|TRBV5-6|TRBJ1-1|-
CASSSGGYGEAFF
TGTGCCAGCAGCTCGGGGGGGTATGGTGAAGCTTTCTTT
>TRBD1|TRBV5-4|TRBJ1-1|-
CASRAGGNTEAFF
TGTGCCAGCAGGGCAGGGGGGAACACTGAAGCTTTCTTT
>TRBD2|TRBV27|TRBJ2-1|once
CASSLPGGPYEQFF
TGTGCCAGCAGTTTACCGGGAGGGCCGTATGAGCAGTTCTTC
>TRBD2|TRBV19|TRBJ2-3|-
CASSIGERLAATDTQYF
TGTGCCAGTAGTATAGGGGAGAGACTAGCAGCCACAGATACGCAGTATTTT
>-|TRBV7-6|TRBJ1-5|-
CASSQGPLGQPQHF
TGTGCCAGCAGCCAGGGGCCCCTGGGGCAGCCCCAGCATTTT
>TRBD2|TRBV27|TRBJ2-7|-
CASSSASLAGGLYEQYF
TGTGCCAGCAGTTCCGCTTCTCTAGCGGGAGGTCTCTACGAGCAGTACTTC
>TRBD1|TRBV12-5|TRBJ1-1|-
CASGFGGTGNTEAFF
TGTGCTAGTGGTTTTGGCGGGACAGGGAACACTGAAGCTTTCTTT
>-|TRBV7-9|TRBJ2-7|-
CASRGHISYEQYF
TGTGCCAGCAGGGGACATATCTCCTACGAGCAGTACTTC
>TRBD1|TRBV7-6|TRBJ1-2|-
CASSLEQGAYGYTF
TGTGCCAGCAGCTTAGAACAGGGGGCCTATGGCTACACCTTC
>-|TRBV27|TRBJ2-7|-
CASSPTRSLPSYEQYF
TGTGCCAGCAGTCCAACGCGATCCTTACCCTCCTACGAGCAGTACTTC
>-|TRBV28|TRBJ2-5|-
CASSTPYTGETQYF
TGTGCCAGCAGCACCCCTTATACGGGGGAGACCCAGTACTTC
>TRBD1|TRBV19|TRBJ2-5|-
CASSPRDRVQETQYF
TGTGCCAGTAGTCCCCGAGACAGGGTTCAAGAGACCCAGTACTTC
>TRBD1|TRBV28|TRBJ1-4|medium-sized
CASSYLQGRGKLFF
TGTGCCAGCAGCTACCTACAGGGGAGGGGAAAACTGTTTTTT
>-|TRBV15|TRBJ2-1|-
CATRVSYGGPIDEQFF
TGTGCCACCAGGGTTTCGTACGGGGGGCCAATCGATGAGCAGTTCTTC
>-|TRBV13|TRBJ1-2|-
CASSLSNYGYTF
TGTGCCAGCAGCTTAAGTAACTATGGCTACACCTTC
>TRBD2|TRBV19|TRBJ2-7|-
CASSIAGGSSYEQYF
TGTGCCAGTAGTATAGCGGGGGGGAGCTCCTACGAGCAGTACTTC
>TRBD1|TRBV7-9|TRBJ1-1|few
CASSAPPGGSNTEAFF
TGTGCCAGCAGCGCCCCCCCAGGGGGGTCGAACACTGAAGCTTTCTTT
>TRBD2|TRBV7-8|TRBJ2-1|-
CASSLVGLAVDEQFF
TGTGCCAGCAGCCTAGTCGGACTAGCGGTAGATGAGCAGTTCTTC
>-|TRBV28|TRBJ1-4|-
CASSLRGLGEKLFF
TGTGCCAGCAGTTTACGAGGGCTGGGGGAAAAACTGTTTTTT
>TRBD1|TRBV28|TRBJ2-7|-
CASSLAQGAYLSYEQYF
TGTGCCAGCAGTTTAGCGCAGGGGGCTTATCTATCCTACGAGCAGTACTTC
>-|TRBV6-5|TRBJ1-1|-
CASSHMGRLNTEAFF
TGTGCCAGCAGCCATATGGGCAGGCTGAACACTGAAGCTTTCTTT
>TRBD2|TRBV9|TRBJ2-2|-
CASSGSGSITGELFF
TGTGCCAGCAGCGGTAGCGGGAGTATCACCGGGGAGCTGTTTTTT
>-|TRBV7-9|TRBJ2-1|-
CASSSDGTRPYEQFF
TGTGCCAGCAGCTCAGACGGGACAAGGCCTTATGAGCAGTTCTTC
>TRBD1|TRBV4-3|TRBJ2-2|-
CASSQDPGQGLDTGELFF
TGCGCCAGCAGCCAAGATCCGGGACAGGGGCTCGACACCGGGGAGCTGTTTTTT
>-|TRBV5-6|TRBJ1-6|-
CASSLASGVHSPLHF
TGTGCCAGCAGCTTGGCCTCAGGGGTGCATTCACCCCTCCACTTT
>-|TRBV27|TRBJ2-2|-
CASSLAGELFF
TGTGCCAGCAGTTTAGCTGGGGAGCTGTTTTTT
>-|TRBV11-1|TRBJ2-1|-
CASSLGTTGRGYNEQFF
TGTGCCAGCAGCTTGGGCACTACGGGACGGGGCTACAATGAGCAGTTCTTC
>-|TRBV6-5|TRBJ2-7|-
CASGGSYEQYF
TGTGCCAGCGGGGGGAGCTACGAGCAGTACTTC
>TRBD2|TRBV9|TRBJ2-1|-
CASSVTSGAPTIYNEQFF
TGTGCCAGCAGCGTAACTAGCGGGGCCCCAACAATCTACAATGAGCAGTTCTTC
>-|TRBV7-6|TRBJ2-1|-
CASTGAHNEQFF
TGTGCCAGCACTGGTGCCCACAATGAGCAGTTCTTC
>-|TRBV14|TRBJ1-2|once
CASSQGTNYGYTF
TGTGCCAGCAGCCAAGGGACAAACTATGGCTACACCTTC
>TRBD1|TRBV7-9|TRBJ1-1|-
CASSLGQGITEAFF
TGTGCCAGCAGCTTGGGACAGGGAATCACTGAAGCTTTCTTT
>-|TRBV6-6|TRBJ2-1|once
CASTRGSSYNEQFF
TGTGCCAGTACTCGTGGGAGCTCCTACAATGAGCAGTTCTTC
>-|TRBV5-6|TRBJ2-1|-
CASSLEVRQGPYNEQFF
TGTGCCAGCAGCTTGGAGGTAAGGCAGGGCCCCTACAATGAGCAGTTCTTC
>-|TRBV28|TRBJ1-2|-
CASSFPDRLYGYTF
TGTGCCAGCAGTTTCCCGGACAGACTTTATGGCTACACCTTC
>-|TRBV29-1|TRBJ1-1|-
CSVEFVGSDRGGNTEAFF
TGCAGCGTTGAATTTGTAGGAAGTGATCGGGGTGGGAACACTGAAGCTTTCTTT
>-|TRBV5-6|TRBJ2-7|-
CASSFGSGVYEQYF
TGTGCCAGCAGCTTCGGTTCAGGGGTCTACGAGCAGTACTTC
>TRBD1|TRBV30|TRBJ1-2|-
CAWHKGQGHYGYTF
TGTGCCTGGCATAAAGGACAGGGGCACTATGGCTACACCTTC
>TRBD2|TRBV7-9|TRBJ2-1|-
CASSRGLAEINEQFF
TGTGCCAGCAGCCGGGGACTAGCGGAGATCAATGAGCAGTTCTTC
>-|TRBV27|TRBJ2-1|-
CAVGIASYNEQFF
TGTGCCGTTGGGATAGCGTCATACAATGAGCAGTTCTTC